One and the same sample provided the 5 T cell receptor beta chains below, sequenced in a study of identical twins. TCRdb fed the 5' RACE reads into MiXCR, producing one record per CDR3 protein. The data contain roughly 1.6 million distinct CDR3 sequences, 32% of them singletons. The sample was cord blood. These receptors all come from a newborn girl in good health.

The table lists this clonotype with many counts. This chain joins TRBV5-1 and TRBJ2-5, with D unresolved. The length of the CDR3 is 13 residues. Trimming left V 1 base short and J 4 bases short, with 8 bases between. The germline V gene encodes CDR1 SGHRS and CDR2 YFSETQ. This chain's CDR3 is CASSLLRGETQYF. The CDR3, as DNA: TGCGCCAGCAGCTTGCTGAGAGGAGAGACCCAGTACTTC.

As for this clonotype: The germline gene is not matched at one end of the junction; a read error may be the cause. This chain uses TRBV13 with TRBJ2-1, with D possibly matching TRBD1 (5 bases). This CDR3 has 14 residues. CDR1 and CDR2 from the germline V gene are PRHDT and FYEKMQ (reference sequence). The CDR3 nucleotides read TGTGCCAGCAGCTGGACAAACTCCTACAATAAGCAGTTCTTC. Translated, it gives CASSWTNSYNKQFF. The full variable domain, with the rest looked up from reference TRBV13 and TRBJ2-1, is AAGVIQSPRHLIKEKRETATLKCYPIPRHDTVYWYQQGPGQDPQFLISFYEKMQSDKGSIPDRFSAQQFSDYHSELNMSSLELGDSALYFCASSWTNSYNKQFFGPGTRLTVL.

This clonotype showed up just a few times. The CDR3 coding sequence is TGTGCCAGCAGTGAAGTGGCGGGGGGGAACACTGAAGCTTTCTTT. Its protein product is CASSEVAGGNTEAFF. The chain employs TRBV6-1 and TRBJ1-1, with D perhaps matching TRBD1 (5 bases). V was shortened by 1 base and J by 1 base, with 10 bases between the two germline ends. CDR1 and CDR2 (germline): MNHNS, SASEGT. The CDR3 runs to 15 residues.

V usage is TRBV6-5 and J usage is TRBJ1-2; 8 bases agree with TRBD1. V gave up 6 bases and J gave up 2 bases; unmatched junction bases: 8. Per germline, CDR1 MNHEY and CDR2 SVGAGI. The CDR3 is made up of 15 amino acids. CDR3 coding DNA: TGTGCCAGCAGCCCCCAGGGGGCGAAGAACTATGGCTACACCTTC. Amino acid sequence: CASSPQGAKNYGYTF.

In this sample, this clonotype turned up a few times. This chain connects TRBV4-1 to TRBJ1-5, with 9 bases aligning to TRBD1. CDR3 length: 14 residues. V was pared by 1 base and J by 7 bases, with 2 bases of the junction left unmatched. Germline CDR1 is MGHRA and CDR2 is YSYEKL. CDR3 sequence (DNA): TGCGCCAGCAGCCAAGCCACAGGGGGCCAGCCCCAGCATTTT. It encodes CASSQATGGQPQHF.